The 11 T cell receptor beta chains in this list originate from one sample, sequenced in a study of Ad26.COV2.S vaccination and SARS-CoV-2 variants. The treatment: 19 received Ad26.COV2.S at low or high dose, single or two shots; five or six received placebo; per-sample allocation not given. After the first vaccine or placebo injection, samples were drawn on day 63. Clones were read by immunoSEQ multiplex PCR, and TCRdb kept only the in-frame ones, dropping some. The sample consists of about 400,000 clones, 88% of them appearing once. The source was peripheral blood, collected in a trial of Ad26.COV2.S vaccine versus placebo. These receptors all come from a person aged 18-65 years who received the Ad26.COV2.S COVID-19 vaccine or a placebo.

The DNA for the CDR3 is TGTGCTTCGGGAAAGGAGCGGGACACTGAAGCTTTCTTT. The encoded protein is CASGKERDTEAFF. This chain uses TRBV27 with TRBJ1-1; D is undetermined. Germline V lookup: CDR1 MNHEY, CDR2 SMNVEV (reference sequence). The length of the CDR3 is 13 residues.

This clone occurred a few times. V usage is TRBV3-1 (or the pseudogene TRBV3-2) and J usage is TRBJ1-2; D ambiguous. The germline V gene has CDR1 LGHDT and CDR2 YNNKEL (reference sequence). The V gene lost 4 bases and the J gene lost 8 bases, with 14 bases spanning the gap. There are 13 residues in the CDR3. For the CDR3, the DNA is TGTGCCAGCAGCCCGTCCGGGATCAGAGGCTACACCTTC. Its translation is CASSPSGIRGYTF.

The CDR3 DNA reads as TGTGCCAGCTCACCGGACGCAGATTCTGGAAACACCATATATTTT. As protein: CASSPDADSGNTIYF. V and J are TRBV18 and TRBJ1-3; D is unresolved. With 3 bases removed from V and 1 base from J, the gap between germline ends came to 10 bases. Germline CDR1 reads KGHSH; CDR2 reads LQKENI. This CDR3 comprises 15 residues.

This chain connects TRBV12-3 or TRBV12-4 to TRBJ1-2; weak D call: TRBD1 (5 bases). CDR3 length: 12 amino acids. V gave up 10 bases and J gave up 4 bases, with 13 bases separating them. The CDR3 spells CAILDQGYGYTF. CDR3 nucleotide sequence: TGTGCCATCCTTGACCAGGGCTATGGCTACACCTTC.

This clone was counted a single time. V gene TRBV5-4 combines with J gene TRBJ2-3; the D gene is possibly TRBD2 (5 bases). This CDR3 has 13 residues. Trimming took 0 bases from V and 10 from J, leaving 12 bases between them. Germline CDR1 SGHNT, CDR2 YYREEE (reference sequence). The CDR3 nucleotides read TGTGCCAGCAGCTTGGCCGGGGTAGTCCCGCAGTATTTT. Amino acids: CASSLAGVVPQYF. Combining the CDR3 with reference TRBV5-4 and TRBJ2-3 gives the whole variable domain ETGVTQSPTHLIKTRGQQVTLRCSSQSGHNTVSWYQQALGQGPQFIFQYYREEENGRGNFPPRFSGLQFPNYSSELNVNALELDDSALYLCASSLAGVVPQYFGPGTRLTVL.

The rearrangement uses TRBV2 and TRBJ2-3, with TRBD2 as a possible D gene (5 bases). Germline V gene data show CDR1 as SNHLY and CDR2 as FYNNEI. This CDR3 is built from 13 residues. V was clipped by 5 bases and J by 6 bases, with 12 bases between them. The DNA for the CDR3 is TGTGCCAGCAGTCTGAATACGGGGGATACGCAGTATTTT. Translated: CASSLNTGDTQYF.

V usage is TRBV27 and J usage is TRBJ1-2; D is uncertain. Germline CDR1 reads MNHEY; CDR2 reads SMNVEV (reference sequence). V dropped 6 bases and J dropped 4 bases, with 24 bases sitting between them. This CDR3 has 17 residues. CDR3 nucleotide sequence: TGTGCCAGCAGATTAGATCCCCTCAACCGAAGAGTCTATGGCTACACCTTC. This sequence encodes CASRLDPLNRRVYGYTF.

The chain is built from TRBV7-2 and TRBJ1-5; D is undetermined. Trimming removed 5 bases at V and 0 bases at J, with 8 bases between. The germline V gene encodes CDR1 SGHTA and CDR2 FQGNSA. The CDR3 spans 14 residues. CDR3 DNA: TGTGCCAGCAGCCAAGGGTATAGCAATCAGCCCCAGCATTTT. This sequence encodes CASSQGYSNQPQHF.

CDR3 nucleotides: TGCGCCAGCAGCTCCACGGCTGGGGACTCTTTCTCTGGAAACACCATATATTTT. This encodes CASSSTAGDSFSGNTIYF. The chain recombines TRBV5-1 with TRBJ1-3, with D possibly TRBD1 on 5 matching bases. Trimming removed 3 bases at V and 0 bases at J, with 19 bases between. Germline CDR1 SGHRS, CDR2 YFSETQ. This CDR3 region has 18 residues.

This chain connects TRBV2 to TRBJ1-5; a weak D match, TRBD1 (6 bases). Germline-derived CDR1 and CDR2 are SNHLY and FYNNEI. The length of the CDR3 is 21 residues. Trimming pared 5 bases from V and 0 bases from J, leaving 29 bases between. The CDR3 DNA follows: TGTGCCAGCAGTCCCACATTTCCCGGGACATCTATCATATATAGCAATCAGCCCCAGCATTTT. This gives the protein CASSPTFPGTSIIYSNQPQHF.

The chain carries TRBV29-1 and TRBJ2-7; 11 positions agree with TRBD2. This CDR3 spans 15 amino acids. V trimming: 5 bases; J trimming: 1 base; junction bases outside the gene matches: 7. Germline V gene sequence: CDR1 SQVTM, CDR2 ANQGSEA. The DNA for the CDR3 is TGCAGCGTTCTGAAACTAGCGGGGGTTTCCTACGAGCAGTACTTC. This encodes CSVLKLAGVSYEQYF.